This passage covers 24 T cell receptor beta chains from one sample sequenced in a study of T cell responses to AZD1222 COVID-19 vaccine. Profiling relied on immunoSEQ multiplex PCR, and the TCRdb table lists in-frame clones only, not all of them. This sample yields about 150,000 clones, of which more than 75% are seen a single time; roughly 4.7% belongs to the top ten. The sample was peripheral blood, taken on day 0 of AZD1222 vaccination. The receptors stem from an adult in good health.

Notes on this clone: Within the sample, other DNA sequences also encode this same CDR3. V and J are TRBV27 and TRBJ2-5; D gene ambiguous. Germline assignment: CDR1 MNHEY and CDR2 SMNVEV (reference sequence). Trimming cost V 0 bases and J 2 bases, with 4 bases left between them. The CDR3 is made up of 13 amino acids. In DNA form, the CDR3 reads TGTGCCAGCAGTTTATCCCCACAAGAGACCCAGTACTTC. As protein: CASSLSPQETQYF.

The genes are TRBV7-2 and TRBJ2-3; D gene ambiguous. This CDR3 is 15 amino acids long. Trimming shortened V by 3 bases and J by 0 bases, and 10 bases separated the two germline ends. Germline-derived CDR1 and CDR2 are SGHTA and FQGNSA. CDR3 protein: CASSLLYLSTDTQYF. CDR3 bases: TGTGCCAGCAGCTTGTTGTACCTCAGCACAGATACGCAGTATTTT. Full variable domain (missing parts from reference TRBV7-2 and TRBJ2-3): GAGVSQSPSNKVTEKGKDVELRCDPISGHTALYWYRQSLGQGLEFLIYFQGNSAPDKSGLPSDRFSAERTGGSVSTLTIQRTQQEDSAVYLCASSLLYLSTDTQYFGPGTRLTVL.

The chain employs TRBV7-9 and TRBJ1-1, with TRBD1 as a possible D gene (5 bases). CDR1 and CDR2 from the germline V gene are SEHNR and FQNEAQ (reference sequence). Deletions cut 1 base from V and 6 bases from J, with 9 bases between. The CDR3 has 13 amino acids. The CDR3 protein is CASSLVTEAEAFF. Written as DNA, the CDR3 is TGTGCCAGCAGCTTAGTGACAGAGGCTGAAGCTTTCTTT.

This sequence joins TRBV15 and TRBJ2-1, with 7 bases fitting TRBD2. CDR1 is LNHNV, CDR2 YYDKDF, per germline (reference sequence). The V segment lost 5 bases and the J segment 6 bases; nucleotides outside the gene matches: 10. This CDR3 has 15 amino acids. The CDR3, as DNA: TGTGCCACCAGCTGGGGAGGGGACGGTTCCAATGAGCAGTTCTTC. As protein: CATSWGGDGSNEQFF.

The chain combines TRBV2 with TRBJ2-1; D could derive from TRBD1 or TRBD2 (5 bases each). CDR3 size: 15 residues. Germline V gene sequence: CDR1 SNHLY, CDR2 FYNNEI. V lost 3 bases to trimming and J lost 8 bases, with 17 bases between them. For the CDR3, the DNA is TGTGCCAGCAGTGACCTGGGACCGGGTGGCTATGAGCAGTTCTTC. Encoded protein: CASSDLGPGGYEQFF. Supplemented by reference TRBV2 and TRBJ2-1, the full variable domain reads EPEVTQTPSHQVTQMGQEVILRCVPISNHLYFYWYRQILGQKVEFLVSFYNNEISEKSEIFDDQFSVERPDGSNFTLKIRSTKLEDSAMYFCASSDLGPGGYEQFFGPGTRLTVL.

This chain connects TRBV6-2 or TRBV6-3 to TRBJ1-4; D may be TRBD1 (6 bases). CDR1 is MNHEY, CDR2 SVGEGT, per germline. CDR3 size: 14 residues. Deletions cut 4 bases from V and 3 bases from J, with 9 bases between. The CDR3 DNA reads TGTGCCAGCAGTTGGGGGGCGGCTAATGAAAAACTGTTTTTT. It is translated as CASSWGAANEKLFF.

The V call is TRBV5-1, the J call TRBJ2-6, with D maybe TRBD2 (5 bases). Trimming shortened V by 3 bases and J by 0 bases, and 10 bases separated the two germline ends. This CDR3 contains 16 residues. Germline-derived CDR1 and CDR2 are SGHRS and YFSETQ. The CDR3 sequence: CASSSDGSSGANVLTF. In DNA, the CDR3 is TGCGCCAGCAGCTCGGATGGGAGCTCTGGGGCCAACGTCCTGACTTTC.

This chain links TRBV11-2 with TRBJ2-1; no clear D. The CDR3 is made up of 14 amino acids. CDR1 SGHAT and CDR2 FQNNGV come from the germline V gene. V lost 1 base to trimming and J lost 4 bases, with 8 bases between them. CDR3 coding DNA: TGTGCCAGCAGCTTAGGTCTAGGGTACAATGAGCAGTTCTTC. This translates into CASSLGLGYNEQFF.

V is TRBV10-3 and J is TRBJ1-3, with D perhaps matching TRBD1 (5 bases). The CDR3 is made up of 15 amino acids. Trimming took off 2 bases at V and 3 bases at J, with 11 bases between the two ends. Germline CDR1 is ENHRY and CDR2 is SYGVKD. Here the CDR3 reads CAISEGRGFGNTIYF. CDR3 nucleotides: TGTGCCATCAGTGAGGGTAGGGGTTTTGGAAACACCATATATTTT.

This clone was recorded a few times. The chain couples TRBV7-9 to TRBJ2-1; maybe TRBD2 (5 bases). The ends were cut back, 0 bases at V and 4 bases at J, with 13 bases in the middle. This CDR3 spans 16 amino acids. Germline V gene data show CDR1 as SEHNR and CDR2 as FQNEAQ (reference sequence). The CDR3 bases are TGTGCCAGCAGCTTAGCGGGTAGCGCCCCTTACAATGAGCAGTTCTTC. Translating it yields CASSLAGSAPYNEQFF.

This chain joins TRBV25-1 and TRBJ1-4; D is uncertain. Germline CDR1 reads MGHDK; CDR2 reads SYGVNS. V was cut by 8 bases and J by 7 bases, with 17 bases left in between. This CDR3 region has 14 residues. CDR3 loop: CASVNGQSGEKLFF. DNA of the CDR3: TGTGCCAGCGTCAATGGGCAGTCCGGTGAAAAACTGTTTTTT.

This chain joins TRBV29-1 and TRBJ2-7; 7 bases line up with TRBD1. Germline V gene data show CDR1 as SQVTM and CDR2 as ANQGSEA. The CDR3 runs 13 residues. The trim removed 7 bases at V and 2 bases at J, leaving 8 bases unmatched. CDR3 amino acids: CSARGDSPYEQYF. The CDR3 nucleotides read TGCAGCGCCAGAGGGGACAGCCCCTACGAGCAGTACTTC.

The table lists this clone with a count of one. The rearrangement uses TRBV19 and TRBJ1-4; unclear D gene. The germline V gene encodes CDR1 LNHDA and CDR2 SQIVND (reference sequence). The CDR3 runs to 15 residues. V was cut by 4 bases and J by 0 bases, with 9 bases left in between. The CDR3 region is CASSNGDATNEKLFF. The CDR3, as DNA: TGTGCCAGTAGTAATGGTGATGCAACTAATGAAAAACTGTTTTTT.

A single count supports this clone. The rearrangement joins TRBV13 to TRBJ2-5; maybe TRBD2 (5 bases). CDR1 PRHDT and CDR2 FYEKMQ come from the germline V gene (reference sequence). The CDR3 sequence is 15 residues long. Trimming shortened V by 5 bases and J by 0 bases, and 13 bases separated the two germline ends. CDR3 sequence reads: CASSTRIGDQETQYF. CDR3 DNA sequence: TGTGCCAGCAGCACCCGGATCGGGGACCAAGAGACCCAGTACTTC.

The gene calls are TRBV4-3 and TRBJ1-6; no clear D. The germline CDR1 and CDR2 sequences are LGHNA and YSLEER. The CDR3 length is 12 residues. Deletions cut 1 base from V and 8 bases from J, with 3 bases between. The CDR3 bases are TGCGCCAGCAGCCAAGCTGATTCACCCCTCCACTTT. Residues: CASSQADSPLHF.

The chain uses TRBV7-9 and TRBJ1-3, with D maybe TRBD1 (5 bases). With 1 base removed from V and 2 bases from J, the gap between germline ends came to 12 bases. This CDR3 region has 16 residues. The germline V gene has CDR1 SEHNR and CDR2 FQNEAQ (reference sequence). DNA of the CDR3: TGTGCCAGCAGCTTAGGGACAATCCTCACTGGAAACACCATATATTTT. Amino acid sequence: CASSLGTILTGNTIYF. Full variable domain (missing parts from reference TRBV7-9 and TRBJ1-3): DTGVSQNPRHKITKRGQNVTFRCDPISEHNRLYWYRQTLGQGPEFLTYFQNEAQLEKSRLLSDRFSAERPKGSFSTLEIQRTEQGDSAMYLCASSLGTILTGNTIYFGEGSWLTVV.

The J gene is TRBJ2-1, the V gene TRBV19, with D hard to call. Germline V gene data show CDR1 as LNHDA and CDR2 as SQIVND (reference sequence). The CDR3 spans 15 residues. The V end was cut by 3 bases, the J end by 1 base, with 10 bases between. In nucleotides, the CDR3 is TGTGCCAGTAGTATCGCTGCCGGTTCCTACAATGAGCAGTTCTTC. Encoded protein: CASSIAAGSYNEQFF.

The chain uses TRBV21-1 and TRBJ1-2; the table's D gene call, TRBD1, was not cross checked with the DNA. TRBV21-1 is shown as a pseudogene. The CDR3 runs to 15 residues. The CDR3 loop reads CASSKAAHRVGGYTF. CDR3 DNA: TGTGCCAGCAGCAAAGCGGCGCACAGGGTTGGTGGCTACACCTTC.

This rearrangement joins TRBV28 to TRBJ1-2; perhaps TRBD1 as D (5 bases). This CDR3 has 13 amino acids. Looked up from germline, CDR1 is MDHEN and CDR2 is SYDVKM. Trimming pared 5 bases from V and 4 bases from J, leaving 11 bases between. The CDR3 reads CASSGGRIYGYTF. Written as DNA, the CDR3 is TGTGCCAGCAGTGGGGGACGGATCTATGGCTACACCTTC.

CDR3 DNA: TGTGCCAGCAAATCGGGACAGGGGATTTACAATGAGCAGTTCTTC. Its protein is CASKSGQGIYNEQFF. The chain recombines TRBV2 with TRBJ2-1, with TRBD1 matching 10 bases. V lost 7 bases to trimming and J lost 4 bases; unmatched junction nucleotides: 7. The CDR3 extends over 15 amino acids. The germline V gene has CDR1 SNHLY and CDR2 FYNNEI.

The J gene is TRBJ2-1, the V gene TRBV19, with 13 bases matching TRBD2. J lost 10 bases, V lost 7 bases, and 10 bases had no gene match. Germline values: CDR1 LNHDA, CDR2 SQIVND (reference sequence). This CDR3 spans 15 amino acids. The CDR3 DNA is TGTGCCAGTACAGAGACTAGCGGGAGGTTAAAGGAGCAGTTCTTC. It specifies CASTETSGRLKEQFF.

The table lists this clone with a count of one. The chain recombines TRBV7-9 with TRBJ1-3; no clear D. The V end lost 3 bases, the J end lost 0 bases, and 12 bases lay between the germline ends. Germline CDR1 SEHNR, CDR2 FQNEAQ (reference sequence). The CDR3 consists of 16 residues. The CDR3 coding sequence is TGTGCCAGCAGCTTGGGCAGCTGGAGCTCTGGAAACACCATATATTTT. It yields the protein CASSLGSWSSGNTIYF. Supplemented by reference TRBV7-9 and TRBJ1-3, the full variable domain reads DTGVSQNPRHKITKRGQNVTFRCDPISEHNRLYWYRQTLGQGPEFLTYFQNEAQLEKSRLLSDRFSAERPKGSFSTLEIQRTEQGDSAMYLCASSLGSWSSGNTIYFGEGSWLTVV.

The chain combines TRBV7-2 with TRBJ2-5, with D perhaps matching TRBD2 (6 bases). Trimming took 0 bases from V and 1 from J, leaving 12 bases between them. From germline, CDR1 is SGHTA and CDR2 FQGNSA. This CDR3 is built from 16 residues. The CDR3 here is CASSLARGGTQETQYF. CDR3 nucleotide sequence: TGTGCCAGCAGCTTAGCGCGGGGCGGAACCCAAGAGACCCAGTACTTC.

In this sample, this clone turned up a few times. The chain combines TRBV4-1 with TRBJ2-1; 10 bases agree with TRBD2. V shed 2 bases and J 5 bases; nucleotides not matched to a gene: 9. CDR3 length equals 17 residues. In germline, CDR1 is MGHRA, CDR2 YSYEKL. CDR3 in DNA: TGCGCCAGCAGCCAATTCCGCCCGACTAGCGGGCACAATGAGCAGTTCTTC. Residues: CASSQFRPTSGHNEQFF.